The entry that follows covers one T cell receptor beta chain sequence. Antigen: not known. This entry belongs to a study of regulatory dendritic cells for organ transplantation. Study-level background: On day 6, the dendritic cells were exposed to LPS. Whole-study results and caveats: Naive T cells showed high diversity, memory cells less, memory CD8+ least.

V lost 7 bases and J lost 6; bases outside the gene matches: 5. The CDR3 length is 13 residues. Germline CDR1 and CDR2: MNHEY and SMNVEV (reference sequence). CFSE-labeled sorted T cells met regulatory or mature dendritic cells for 5 to 6 days. Memory T cells were CD45RO+, naive were CD45RA+, sorted by FACS. TCRdb's table, derived via immunoSEQ multiplex PCR, lists solely in-frame clones and lacks some. The table has more than 9,500 clones, about nine tenths seen once. The chain links TRBV27 to TRBJ1-4; 7 positions match TRBD1. This clonotype was obtained from a human donor in good health. Sequenced sample: naive CD8+ T cells from blood cultured with regulatory dendritic cells. Noted subset: CD45RA+ naive T cells. Here the CDR3 reads CASTGTDHEKLFF. The DNA of the CDR3 is TGTGCCAGCACTGGGACAGACCATGAAAAACTGTTTTTT.